Below, 4 T cell receptor beta chains from the same sample are listed, as sequenced in a study of blood T cell repertoires in COVID-19. Data came from immunoSEQ multiplex PCR; TCRdb stores just in-frame clones and leaves some out. The sample lists 30,000 to 45,000 clones, approximately 91% occurring once. Sequences were obtained from peripheral blood. Receptor source: a human donor in a cohort sampled during active COVID-19.

The chain's CDR3 is CASSRDLRPLKQYF. The CDR3 DNA reads TGCGCCAGCAGTCGGGACTTAAGACCTTTGAAGCAGTACTTC. The V and J genes are TRBV4-1 and TRBJ2-7; perhaps TRBD2 as D (6 bases). CDR1 is MGHRA, CDR2 YSYEKL, per germline. CDR3 length equals 14 residues. Trimming stripped 6 bases from V and 8 bases from J, with 20 bases between.

The chain couples TRBV5-1 to TRBJ2-7, with D possibly TRBD1 on 5 matching bases. Deletions cut 5 bases from V and 5 bases from J, with 20 bases between. This CDR3 region has 15 residues. Germline CDR1 SGHRS, CDR2 YFSETQ. The CDR3 nucleotides read TGCGCCAGCAGGTTGCGGTGGCAGGGTTTCAACGAGCAGTACTTC. Translating it yields CASRLRWQGFNEQYF. The whole variable domain, remainder taken from reference TRBV5-1 and TRBJ2-7, is KAGVTQTPRYLIKTRGQQVTLSCSPISGHRSVSWYQQTPGQGLQFLFEYFSETQRNKGNFPGRFSGRQFSNSRSEMNVSTLELGDSALYLCASRLRWQGFNEQYFGPGTRLTVT.

In regard to this clone: Different DNA sequences within this sample yield the same CDR3. The rearrangement joins TRBV6-2 or TRBV6-3 to TRBJ2-5; D not resolved. Per the germline V gene, CDR1 is MNHEY and CDR2 is SVGEGT. The CDR3 length is 11 residues. V shed 4 bases and J shed 5 bases, with 5 bases lying between them. The CDR3 region is CASSLRETQYF. CDR3 in DNA: TGTGCCAGCAGTTTGAGGGAGACCCAGTACTTC.

J is TRBJ1-4 and V is TRBV30; 9 bases fit TRBD1. The germline V gene has CDR1 GTSNPN and CDR2 SVGIG (reference sequence). The CDR3 has 16 residues. The ends lost 1 base at V and 0 bases at J; junction bases unmatched: 3. The CDR3 reads CAWSGGQGATNEKLFF. CDR3 nucleotide sequence: TGTGCCTGGAGTGGGGGACAGGGAGCAACTAATGAAAAACTGTTTTTT. The whole variable domain, filled in from reference TRBV30 and TRBJ1-4, reads SQTIHQWPATLVQPVGSPLSLECTVEGTSNPNLYWYRQAAGRGLQLLFYSVGIGQISSEVPQNLSASRPQDRQFILSSKKLLLSDSGFYLCAWSGGQGATNEKLFFGSGTQLSVL.